This entry lists 27 T cell receptor beta chains sequenced from one sample in a study of T cells in localized non-small cell lung cancer. The data were produced by immunoSEQ multiplex PCR, yet TCRdb's version contains in-frame clones alone and is incomplete. The sample holds 40,000 to 50,000 clones; about 90% are singletons and the top ten take 2.6%. The sequenced sample was peripheral blood, obtained before any cancer treatment. These receptors originate from a female donor of 60 years or more with stage I squamous cell lung carcinoma.

The genes are TRBV7-8 and TRBJ2-7; D possibly uses TRBD1 or TRBD2 (5 bases each). Between the trimmed V and J ends, which lost 2 bases and 5 bases, there was a span of 7 bases. Germline CDR1 SGHVS, CDR2 FQNEAQ. CDR3 length: 12 amino acids. CDR3: CASSLMGHEQYF. For the CDR3, the DNA is TGTGCCAGCAGCTTAATGGGACACGAGCAGTACTTC.

This chain uses TRBV5-1 with TRBJ1-2, with 9 nucleotides matching TRBD1. The CDR3 totals 16 residues. CDR1 and CDR2 (germline): SGHRS, YFSETQ. After removal of 4 bases from V and 6 bases from J, the junction contained 13 bases not matched to a gene. DNA for the CDR3: TGCGCCAGCAGCCCAAATACAGGGGGCGCAGCCCATGGCTACACCTTC. It encodes CASSPNTGGAAHGYTF.

The J gene is TRBJ2-1, the V gene TRBV7-9; TRBD2 matches at 10 bases. V lost 5 bases and J lost 3; bases outside the gene matches: 4. This CDR3 is built from 15 residues. Germline loops: CDR1 SEHNR, CDR2 FQNEAQ (reference sequence). CDR3 amino acids: CASSPKREGYNEQFF. CDR3 in DNA: TGTGCCAGCAGCCCTAAGCGGGAGGGCTACAATGAGCAGTTCTTC.

This clone was observed a few times. The chain employs TRBV19 and TRBJ1-5; the D gene is possibly TRBD1 (6 bases). Trimming left V 2 bases short and J 5 bases short, with 10 bases between. CDR1 is LNHDA and CDR2 is SQIVND in the germline V gene (reference sequence). The CDR3 sequence is 14 residues long. In DNA form, the CDR3 reads TGTGCCAGTAGTATATCCAGGGGACATCAGCCCCAGCATTTT. Translating it yields CASSISRGHQPQHF.

V gene TRBV7-6 combines with J gene TRBJ2-7; 11 bases match TRBD2. The V gene end was trimmed by 1 base and the J gene end by 6 bases; junction bases not matched to a gene: 17. Germline-derived CDR1 and CDR2 are SGHVS and FNYEAQ. The CDR3 is 19 amino acids. The CDR3 nucleotides read TGTGCCAGCAGCTTAGACCCCGCCGGGCCTCTTAGCGGGAGGGGCGAGCAGTACTTC. Its protein is CASSLDPAGPLSGRGEQYF. Variable domain in full (rest from reference TRBV7-6 and TRBJ2-7): GAGVSQSPRYKVTKRGQDVALRCDPISGHVSLYWYRQALGQGPEFLTYFNYEAQQDKSGLPNDRFSAERPEGSISTLTIQRTEQRDSAMYRCASSLDPAGPLSGRGEQYFGPGTRLTVT.

This sequence joins TRBV5-1 and TRBJ1-2, with D hard to call. Germline V gives CDR1 SGHRS, CDR2 YFSETQ. Trimming took off 0 bases at V and 5 bases at J, with 17 bases between the two ends. The CDR3 has 16 residues. CDR3 in DNA: TGCGCCAGCAGCTTGGTATCTCCTGGGAATGAATATGGCTACACCTTC. Its protein is CASSLVSPGNEYGYTF.

The chain combines TRBV19 with TRBJ1-2; D ambiguous. With 6 bases removed from V and 1 base from J, the gap between germline ends came to 3 bases. Per germline, CDR1 LNHDA and CDR2 SQIVND (reference sequence). The CDR3 is 11 residues long. The CDR3 sequence is CASRLNYGYTF. The CDR3 coding sequence is TGTGCCAGTAGACTTAACTATGGCTACACCTTC.

The CDR3 coding sequence is TGTGCCAGCAGGCAGCGGGAGGGAATCACAGATACGCAGTATTTT. Translated: CASRQREGITDTQYF. This sequence joins TRBV2 and TRBJ2-3; 10 bases are shared with TRBD2. Germline V CDR1 and CDR2: SNHLY, FYNNEI. J lost 2 bases, V lost 6 bases, and 5 bases had no gene match. The CDR3 is made up of 15 amino acids.

The chain couples TRBV7-2 to TRBJ2-2; 9 bases are a match to TRBD1. J lost 4 bases, V lost 4 bases, and 7 bases had no gene match. The CDR3 length is 16 residues. Germline CDR1 SGHTA, CDR2 FQGNSA. This CDR3 is CASSSWTGASTGELFF. The CDR3 DNA follows: TGTGCCAGCAGCTCTTGGACAGGGGCTAGCACCGGGGAGCTGTTTTTT.

This chain uses TRBV30 with TRBJ2-5; tentatively, D is TRBD1 (5 bases). V was clipped by 0 bases and J by 5 bases, with 16 bases between them. This CDR3 spans 15 amino acids. Germline-derived CDR1 and CDR2 are GTSNPN and SVGIG (reference sequence). The CDR3 coding sequence is TGTGCCTGGAGTGTACAGGCAGGCACAGTGGAGACCCAGTACTTC. It is translated as CAWSVQAGTVETQYF.

This chain uses TRBV9 with TRBJ2-1; 8 positions match TRBD1. V trimming: 3 bases; J trimming: 3 bases; junction bases outside the gene matches: 8. CDR1 is SGDLS, CDR2 YYNGEE, per germline. The CDR3 extends over 16 amino acids. CDR3 sequence (DNA): TGTGCCAGCAGCGACAGCGACAGGGGAGGCTACAATGAGCAGTTCTTC. Translation: CASSDSDRGGYNEQFF.

V is TRBV19 and J is TRBJ2-7; 10 bases are a match to TRBD2. V dropped 1 base and J dropped 2; count of bases not matched to a gene: 8. CDR1 and CDR2 (germline): LNHDA, SQIVND (reference sequence). CDR3 length: 17 amino acids. The CDR3 here is CASSIGGELAGTYEQYF. CDR3 DNA: TGTGCCAGTAGTATAGGGGGGGAACTAGCGGGAACCTACGAGCAGTACTTC.

V usage is TRBV25-1 and J usage is TRBJ2-5; perhaps TRBD2 as D (5 bases). Germline-derived CDR1 and CDR2 are MGHDK and SYGVNS. The V end was cut by 7 bases, the J end by 3 bases, with 15 bases between. The CDR3 loop spans 14 amino acids. CDR3 DNA sequence: TGTGCCAGCAATCCGGGGTGGTTAAAAGAGACCCAGTACTTC. It yields the protein CASNPGWLKETQYF.

The V gene is TRBV6-5, the J gene TRBJ1-2, with D possibly being TRBD1 (5 bases). The length of the CDR3 is 15 residues. The germline gives CDR1 MNHEY, CDR2 SVGAGI. V was clipped by 0 bases and J by 7 bases, with 15 bases between them. DNA of the CDR3: TGTGCCAGCAGTTACTCGAGACGGGGGGAAAGTGGCTACACCTTC. It is translated as CASSYSRRGESGYTF.

The chain is built from TRBV7-9 and TRBJ2-5; 8 bases match TRBD1. The CDR3 loop spans 15 amino acids. From germline, CDR1 is SEHNR and CDR2 FQNEAQ (reference sequence). J gave up 5 bases and V 4 bases, and 9 bases lay outside the gene matches. CDR3 sequence (DNA): TGTGCCAGCAGCTCGGACAGGGTCGAGGGGGAGACCCAGTACTTC. Translation: CASSSDRVEGETQYF.

The chain carries TRBV4-3 and TRBJ1-2, with TRBD1 matching 8 bases. The ends lost 0 bases at V and 8 bases at J; junction bases unmatched: 5. Germline CDR1 LGHNA, CDR2 YSLEER. There are 14 residues in the CDR3. The DNA for the CDR3 is TGCGCCAGCAGCCAAGACAGGGGGCGGGACGGCTACACCTTC. Protein product: CASSQDRGRDGYTF.

V usage is TRBV12-5 and J usage is TRBJ2-1, with D tentatively TRBD2 (6 bases). V lost 7 bases and J 8 bases, leaving 18 bases between the germline ends. The CDR3 is made up of 14 amino acids. Germline CDR1 reads LGHNT; CDR2 reads FRNRAP. The CDR3 protein is CASARDLPSDEQFF. In nucleotides, the CDR3 is TGTGCTAGTGCCCGGGACTTACCCTCCGATGAGCAGTTCTTC.

This chain uses TRBV29-1 with TRBJ2-1; TRBD2 matches at 9 bases. Losses at the gene ends were 1 base for V and 15 bases for J; bases not matched to a gene: 13. Germline values: CDR1 SQVTM, CDR2 ANQGSEA. This CDR3 comprises 14 residues. CDR3 nucleotide sequence: TGCAGCGTTGAAGCGGCTACTGCGGGAGGGCGCCCGTTCTTC. As protein: CSVEAATAGGRPFF.

The chain uses TRBV27 and TRBJ2-5; D remains unclear. V was clipped by 5 bases and J by 4 bases, with 11 bases between them. Germline V CDR1 and CDR2: MNHEY, SMNVEV (reference sequence). The CDR3 contains 13 residues. The CDR3 bases are TGTGCCAGCAGTAAGATGCCACTAGAGACCCAGTACTTC. Residues: CASSKMPLETQYF.

The CDR3 here is CASSFLDRGTGELFF. Here the CDR3 DNA reads TGTGCCAGCAGTTTTCTGGACAGGGGAACCGGGGAGCTGTTTTTT. The V gene is TRBV27, the J gene TRBJ2-2; TRBD1 matches 9 bases. CDR3 length: 15 residues. Germline CDR1 and CDR2: MNHEY and SMNVEV (reference sequence). J was trimmed by 5 bases and V by 3 bases; bases with no gene match: 4.

The gene calls are TRBV15 and TRBJ2-5; TRBD1 aligns across 7 bases. The ends lost 3 bases at V and 1 base at J; junction bases unmatched: 5. The CDR3 runs to 15 residues. Germline CDR1 and CDR2: LNHNV and YYDKDF (reference sequence). The CDR3 DNA reads TGTGCCACCAGCAGGGCACAGGGGATCCAAGAGACCCAGTACTTC. This gives the protein CATSRAQGIQETQYF. Combining the CDR3 with reference TRBV15 and TRBJ2-5 gives the whole variable domain DAMVIQNPRYQVTQFGKPVTLSCSQTLNHNVMYWYQQKSSQAPKLLFHYYDKDFNNEADTPDNFQSRRPNTSFCFLDIRSPGLGDTAMYLCATSRAQGIQETQYFGPGTRLLVL.

This clone occurred a few times. The rearrangement uses TRBV27 and TRBJ1-2; no clear D gene. CDR3 length equals 14 residues. Germline lookup yields CDR1 MNHEY and CDR2 SMNVEV (reference sequence). V shed 0 bases and J shed 7 bases, with 12 bases lying between them. The CDR3 sequence: CASSLSGNFFGYTF. In nucleotides, the CDR3 is TGTGCCAGCAGTTTATCGGGAAACTTTTTTGGCTACACCTTC.

The rearrangement uses TRBV7-6 and TRBJ2-7; no clear D. V shed 5 bases and J shed 0 bases, with 11 bases lying between them. This CDR3 is built from 14 residues. CDR1 and CDR2 (germline): SGHVS, FNYEAQ. CDR3 region: CASSPTLSSYEQYF. CDR3 DNA: TGTGCCAGCAGCCCGACTCTTAGCTCCTACGAGCAGTACTTC.

This sequence joins TRBV27 and TRBJ2-5, with 10 bases fitting TRBD2. V lost 6 bases and J lost 7; bases outside the gene matches: 5. The CDR3 is made up of 13 amino acids. Germline CDR1 reads MNHEY; CDR2 reads SMNVEV (reference sequence). CDR3 DNA sequence: TGTGCCAGCAGCAATCGACTAGCGGGGACCCAGTACTTC. Translating it yields CASSNRLAGTQYF.

The gene calls are TRBV11-1 and TRBJ2-3; no clear D gene. The CDR3 loop spans 13 amino acids. V was cut by 0 bases and J by 4 bases, with 5 bases left in between. Germline V lookup: CDR1 SGHAT, CDR2 FQDESV (reference sequence). For the CDR3, the DNA is TGTGCCAGCAGCTTAGCGATGTCAGATACGCAGTATTTT. Translating gives CASSLAMSDTQYF.

The chain carries TRBV18 and TRBJ1-5, with D tentatively TRBD1 (5 bases). The V gene's germline CDR1 is KGHSH and CDR2 LQKENI. The CDR3 is made up of 16 amino acids. Trimming took 2 bases from V and 0 from J, leaving 11 bases between them. CDR3: CASSPGGAYSNQPQHF. For the CDR3, the DNA is TGTGCCAGCTCACCAGGAGGGGCGTATAGCAATCAGCCCCAGCATTTT.

This rearrangement joins TRBV11-1 to TRBJ1-1, with 8 bases lining up with TRBD1. This CDR3 has 15 residues. Trimming at V came to 5 bases and at J to 1 base, leaving 6 bases not matched to a gene. CDR1 and CDR2 (germline): SGHAT, FQDESV (reference sequence). The DNA for the CDR3 is TGTGCCAGCAGCCCACGGACAGGGCGGAACACTGAAGCTTTCTTT. As protein: CASSPRTGRNTEAFF.